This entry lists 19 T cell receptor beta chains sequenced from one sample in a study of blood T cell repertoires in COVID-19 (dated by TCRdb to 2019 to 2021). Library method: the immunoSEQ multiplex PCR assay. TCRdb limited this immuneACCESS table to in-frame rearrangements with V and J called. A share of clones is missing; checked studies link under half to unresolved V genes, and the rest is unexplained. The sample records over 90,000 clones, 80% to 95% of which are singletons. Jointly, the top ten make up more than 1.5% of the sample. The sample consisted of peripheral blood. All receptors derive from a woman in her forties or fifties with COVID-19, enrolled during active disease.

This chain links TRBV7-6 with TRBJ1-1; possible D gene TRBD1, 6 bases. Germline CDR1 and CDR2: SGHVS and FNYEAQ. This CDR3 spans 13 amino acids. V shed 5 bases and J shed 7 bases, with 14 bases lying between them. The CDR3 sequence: CASSKPGDSEAFF. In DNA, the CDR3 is TGTGCCAGCAGCAAACCAGGGGATAGTGAAGCTTTCTTT. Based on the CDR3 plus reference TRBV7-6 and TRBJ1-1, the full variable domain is GAGVSQSPRYKVTKRGQDVALRCDPISGHVSLYWYRQALGQGPEFLTYFNYEAQQDKSGLPNDRFSAERPEGSISTLTIQRTEQRDSAMYRCASSKPGDSEAFFGQGTRLTVV.

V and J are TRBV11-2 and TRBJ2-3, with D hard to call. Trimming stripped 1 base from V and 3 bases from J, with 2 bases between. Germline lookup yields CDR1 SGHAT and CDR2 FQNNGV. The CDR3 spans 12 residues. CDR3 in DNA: TGTGCCAGCAGCTTAGTAACAGATACGCAGTATTTT. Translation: CASSLVTDTQYF.

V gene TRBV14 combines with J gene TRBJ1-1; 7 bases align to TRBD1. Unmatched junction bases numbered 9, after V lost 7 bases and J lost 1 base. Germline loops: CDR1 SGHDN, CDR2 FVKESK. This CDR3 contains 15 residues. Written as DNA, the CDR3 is TGTGCCAGCACCCCAGAGGGGGCCTCGAACACTGAAGCTTTCTTT. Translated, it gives CASTPEGASNTEAFF.

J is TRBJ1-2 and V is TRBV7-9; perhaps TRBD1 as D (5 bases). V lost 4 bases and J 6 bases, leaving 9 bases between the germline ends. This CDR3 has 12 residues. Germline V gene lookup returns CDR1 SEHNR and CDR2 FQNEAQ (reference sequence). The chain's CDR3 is CASSYSRDGYTF. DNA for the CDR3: TGTGCCAGCAGCTACTCCAGGGATGGCTACACCTTC. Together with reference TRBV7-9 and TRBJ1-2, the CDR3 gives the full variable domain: DTGVSQNPRHKITKRGQNVTFRCDPISEHNRLYWYRQTLGQGPEFLTYFQNEAQLEKSRLLSDRFSAERPKGSFSTLEIQRTEQGDSAMYLCASSYSRDGYTFGSGTRLTVV.

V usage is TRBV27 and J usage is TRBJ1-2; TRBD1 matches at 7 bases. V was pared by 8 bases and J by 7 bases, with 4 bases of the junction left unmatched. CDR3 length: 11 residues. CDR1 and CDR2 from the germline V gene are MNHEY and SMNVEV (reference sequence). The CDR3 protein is CASSGGSGYTF. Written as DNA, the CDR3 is TGTGCCAGCTCAGGGGGAAGTGGCTACACCTTC.

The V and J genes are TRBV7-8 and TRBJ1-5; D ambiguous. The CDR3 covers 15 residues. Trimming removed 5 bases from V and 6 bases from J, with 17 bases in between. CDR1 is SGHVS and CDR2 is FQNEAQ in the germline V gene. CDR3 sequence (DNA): TGTGCCAGCAGCGTAGGAAGATTAGGAGCTCAGCCCCAGCATTTT. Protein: CASSVGRLGAQPQHF.

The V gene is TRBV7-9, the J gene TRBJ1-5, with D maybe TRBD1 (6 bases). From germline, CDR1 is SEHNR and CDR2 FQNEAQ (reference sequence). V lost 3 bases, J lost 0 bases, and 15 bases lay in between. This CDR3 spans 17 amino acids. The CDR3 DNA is TGTGCCAGCAGCTTTCCCGACAGGTTATATAGCAATCAGCCCCAGCATTTT. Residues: CASSFPDRLYSNQPQHF.

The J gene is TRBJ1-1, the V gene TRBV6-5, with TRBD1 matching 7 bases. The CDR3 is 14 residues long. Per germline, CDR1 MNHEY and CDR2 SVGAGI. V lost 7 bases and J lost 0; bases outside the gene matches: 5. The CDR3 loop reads CASIPTGLNTEAFF. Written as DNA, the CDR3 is TGTGCCAGCATCCCGACAGGGTTGAACACTGAAGCTTTCTTT.

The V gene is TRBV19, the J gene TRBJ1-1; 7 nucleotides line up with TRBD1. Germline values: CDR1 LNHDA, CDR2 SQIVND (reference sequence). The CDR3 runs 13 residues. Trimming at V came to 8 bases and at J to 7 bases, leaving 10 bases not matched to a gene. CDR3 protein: CASRDSGTSEAFF. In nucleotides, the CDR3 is TGTGCCAGTCGGGACAGTGGAACGAGTGAAGCTTTCTTT.

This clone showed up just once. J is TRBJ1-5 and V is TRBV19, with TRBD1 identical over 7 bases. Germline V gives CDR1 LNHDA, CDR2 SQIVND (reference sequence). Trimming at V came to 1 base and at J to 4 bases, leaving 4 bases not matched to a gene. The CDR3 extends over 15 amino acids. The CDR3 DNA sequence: TGTGCCAGTAGTATAGCCGGGACAGTTAATCAGCCCCAGCATTTT. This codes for CASSIAGTVNQPQHF. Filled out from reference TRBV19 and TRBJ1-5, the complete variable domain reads DGGITQSPKYLFRKEGQNVTLSCEQNLNHDAMYWYRQDPGQGLRLIYYSQIVNDFQKGDIAEGYSVSREKKESFPLTVTSAQKNPTAFYLCASSIAGTVNQPQHFGDGTRLSIL.

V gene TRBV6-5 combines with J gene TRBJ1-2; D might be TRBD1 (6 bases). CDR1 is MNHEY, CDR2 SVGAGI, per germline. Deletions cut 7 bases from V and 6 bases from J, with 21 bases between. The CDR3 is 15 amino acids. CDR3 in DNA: TGTGCCAGCACTTCACAAACCCACAGGGCCGATGGCTACACCTTC. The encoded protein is CASTSQTHRADGYTF.

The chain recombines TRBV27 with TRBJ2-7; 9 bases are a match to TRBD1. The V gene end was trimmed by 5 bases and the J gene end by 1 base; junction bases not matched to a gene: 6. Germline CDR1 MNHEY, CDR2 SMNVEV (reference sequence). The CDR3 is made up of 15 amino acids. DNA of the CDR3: TGTGCCAGCAGTGGACCGGGACAGGGTTCCTACGAGCAGTACTTC. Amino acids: CASSGPGQGSYEQYF.

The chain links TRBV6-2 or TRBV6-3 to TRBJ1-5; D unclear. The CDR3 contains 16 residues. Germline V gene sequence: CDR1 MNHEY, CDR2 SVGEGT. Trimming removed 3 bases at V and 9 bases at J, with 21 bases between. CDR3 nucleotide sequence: TGTGCCAGCAGTTATAGCGGGTTGCCTGCGGTGCGGCCCCAGCATTTT. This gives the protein CASSYSGLPAVRPQHF.

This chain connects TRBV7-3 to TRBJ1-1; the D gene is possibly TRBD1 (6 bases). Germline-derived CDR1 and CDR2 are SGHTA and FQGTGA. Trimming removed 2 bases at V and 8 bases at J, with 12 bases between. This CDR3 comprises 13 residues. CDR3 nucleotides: TGTGCCAGCAGCTTATCGGGGGGCGCAGAAGCTTTCTTT. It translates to CASSLSGGAEAFF.

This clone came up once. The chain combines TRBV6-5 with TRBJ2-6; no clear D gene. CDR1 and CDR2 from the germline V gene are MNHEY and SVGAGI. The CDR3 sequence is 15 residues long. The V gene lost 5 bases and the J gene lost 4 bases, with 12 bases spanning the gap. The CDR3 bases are TGTGCCAGCAGTCCCTACCTTCCAGGGGCCAACGTCCTGACTTTC. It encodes CASSPYLPGANVLTF.

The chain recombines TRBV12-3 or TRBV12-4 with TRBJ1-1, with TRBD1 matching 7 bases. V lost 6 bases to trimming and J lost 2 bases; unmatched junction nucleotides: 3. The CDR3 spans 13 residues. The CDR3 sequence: CASRRGLNTEAFF. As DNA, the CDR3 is TGTGCCAGCAGGAGGGGGCTAAACACTGAAGCTTTCTTT.

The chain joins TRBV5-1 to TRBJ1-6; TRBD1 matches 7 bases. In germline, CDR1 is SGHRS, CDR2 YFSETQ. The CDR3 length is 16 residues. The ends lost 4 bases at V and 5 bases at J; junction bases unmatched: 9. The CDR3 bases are TGCGCCAGCAGCGGTGGACAGGATATCCATAATTCACCCCTCCACTTT. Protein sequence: CASSGGQDIHNSPLHF.

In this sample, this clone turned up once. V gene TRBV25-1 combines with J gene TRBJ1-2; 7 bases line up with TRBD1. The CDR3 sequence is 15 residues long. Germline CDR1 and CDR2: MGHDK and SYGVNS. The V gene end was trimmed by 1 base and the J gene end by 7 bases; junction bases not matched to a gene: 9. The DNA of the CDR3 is TGTGCCAGCAGTGAATTAGACAGGGAATTAGGTGGCTACACCTTC. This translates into CASSELDRELGGYTF.

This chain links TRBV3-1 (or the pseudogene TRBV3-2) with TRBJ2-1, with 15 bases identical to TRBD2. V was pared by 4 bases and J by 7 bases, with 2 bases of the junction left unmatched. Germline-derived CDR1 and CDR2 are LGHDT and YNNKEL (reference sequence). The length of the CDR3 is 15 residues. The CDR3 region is CASSPGTSGRNEQFF. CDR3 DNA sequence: TGTGCCAGCAGCCCTGGGACTAGCGGGAGGAATGAGCAGTTCTTC.